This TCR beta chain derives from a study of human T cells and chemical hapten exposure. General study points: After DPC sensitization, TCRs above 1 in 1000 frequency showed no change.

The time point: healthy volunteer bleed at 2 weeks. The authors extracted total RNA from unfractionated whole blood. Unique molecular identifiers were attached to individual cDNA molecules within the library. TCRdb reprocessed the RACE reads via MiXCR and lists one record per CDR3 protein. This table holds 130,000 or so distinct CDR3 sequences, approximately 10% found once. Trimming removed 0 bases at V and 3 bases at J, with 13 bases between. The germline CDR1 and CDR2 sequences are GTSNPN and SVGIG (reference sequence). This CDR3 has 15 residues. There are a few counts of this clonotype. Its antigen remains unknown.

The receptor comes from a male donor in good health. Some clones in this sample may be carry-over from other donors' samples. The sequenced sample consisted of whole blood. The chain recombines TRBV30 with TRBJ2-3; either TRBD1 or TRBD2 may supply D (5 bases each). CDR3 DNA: TGTGCCTGGAGTGTCTCAGGGAGCGGTACAGATACGCAGTATTTT. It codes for CAWSVSGSGTDTQYF.